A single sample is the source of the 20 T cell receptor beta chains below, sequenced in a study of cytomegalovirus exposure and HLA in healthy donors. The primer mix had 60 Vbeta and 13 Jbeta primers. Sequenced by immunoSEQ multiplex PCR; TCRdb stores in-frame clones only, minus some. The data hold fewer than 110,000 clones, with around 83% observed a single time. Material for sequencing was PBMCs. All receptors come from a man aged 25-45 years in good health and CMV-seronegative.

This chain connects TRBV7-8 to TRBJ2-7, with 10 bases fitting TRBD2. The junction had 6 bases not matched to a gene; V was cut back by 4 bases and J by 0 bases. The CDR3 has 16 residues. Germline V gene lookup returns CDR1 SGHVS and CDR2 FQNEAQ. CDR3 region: CASSSWTSGSSYEQYF. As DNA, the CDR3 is TGTGCCAGCAGCTCGTGGACTAGCGGCAGCTCCTACGAGCAGTACTTC.

CDR3 loop: CASNQPGVSYEQYF. The CDR3 DNA is TGCGCCAGCAATCAACCGGGAGTATCCTACGAGCAGTACTTC. This rearrangement joins TRBV10-2 to TRBJ2-7; D may be TRBD2 (6 bases). CDR3 length equals 14 residues. V lost 7 bases, J lost 1 base, and 14 bases lay in between. Germline CDR1 and CDR2: WSHSY and SAAADI.

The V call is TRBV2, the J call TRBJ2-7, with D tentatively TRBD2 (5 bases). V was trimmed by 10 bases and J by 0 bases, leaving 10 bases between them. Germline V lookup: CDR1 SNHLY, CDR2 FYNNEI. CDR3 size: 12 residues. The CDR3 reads CATGFYSYEQYF. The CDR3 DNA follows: TGTGCCACGGGGTTCTACTCCTACGAGCAGTACTTC.

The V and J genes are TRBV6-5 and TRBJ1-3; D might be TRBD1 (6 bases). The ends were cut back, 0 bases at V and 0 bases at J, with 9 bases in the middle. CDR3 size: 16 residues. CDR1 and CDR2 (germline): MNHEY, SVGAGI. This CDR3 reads CASSYSGQLSGNTIYF. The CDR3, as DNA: TGTGCCAGCAGTTACTCGGGACAACTCTCTGGAAACACCATATATTTT.

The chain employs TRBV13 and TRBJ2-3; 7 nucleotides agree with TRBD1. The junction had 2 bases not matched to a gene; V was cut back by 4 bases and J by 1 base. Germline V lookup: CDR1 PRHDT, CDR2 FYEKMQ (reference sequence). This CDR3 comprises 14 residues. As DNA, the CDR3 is TGTGCCAGCAGCTGGGACAGACGCACAGATACGCAGTATTTT. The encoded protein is CASSWDRRTDTQYF.

CDR3 sequence reads: CASSSGQPNTEAFF. CDR3 sequence (DNA): TGCGCCAGCAGCTCGGGACAGCCGAACACTGAAGCTTTCTTT. V gene TRBV5-1 combines with J gene TRBJ1-1; 7 positions agree with TRBD1. This CDR3 has 14 amino acids. Germline CDR1 is SGHRS and CDR2 is YFSETQ. The V gene end was trimmed by 3 bases and the J gene end by 1 base; junction bases not matched to a gene: 3.

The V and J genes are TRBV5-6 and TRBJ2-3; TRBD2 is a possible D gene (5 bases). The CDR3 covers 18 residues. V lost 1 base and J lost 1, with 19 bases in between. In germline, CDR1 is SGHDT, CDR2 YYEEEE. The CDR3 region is CASSLTASRRRGTDTQYF. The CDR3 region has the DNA TGTGCCAGCAGCTTGACGGCTAGCCGCCGCCGGGGCACAGATACGCAGTATTTT.

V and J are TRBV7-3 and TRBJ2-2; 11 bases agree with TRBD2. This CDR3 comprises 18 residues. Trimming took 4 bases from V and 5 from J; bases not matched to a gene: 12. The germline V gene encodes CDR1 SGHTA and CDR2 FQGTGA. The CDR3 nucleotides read TGTGCCAGCAGCTCCCTGGGGGGACTAGCGGCTACTACCGGGGAGCTGTTTTTT. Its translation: CASSSLGGLAATTGELFF.

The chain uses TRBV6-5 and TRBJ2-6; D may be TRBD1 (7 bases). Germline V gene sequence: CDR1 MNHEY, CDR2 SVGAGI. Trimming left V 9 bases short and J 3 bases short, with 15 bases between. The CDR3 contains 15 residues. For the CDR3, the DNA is TGTGCCAGTGGAGGGGGCGGGATTGGGGCCAACGTCCTGACTTTC. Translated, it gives CASGGGGIGANVLTF.

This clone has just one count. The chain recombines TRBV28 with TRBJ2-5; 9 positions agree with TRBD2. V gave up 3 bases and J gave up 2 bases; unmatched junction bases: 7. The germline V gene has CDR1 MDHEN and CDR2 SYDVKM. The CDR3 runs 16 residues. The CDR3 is CASSFVSGGLQETQYF. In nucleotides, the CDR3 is TGTGCCAGCAGTTTCGTTAGCGGGGGCCTTCAAGAGACCCAGTACTTC.

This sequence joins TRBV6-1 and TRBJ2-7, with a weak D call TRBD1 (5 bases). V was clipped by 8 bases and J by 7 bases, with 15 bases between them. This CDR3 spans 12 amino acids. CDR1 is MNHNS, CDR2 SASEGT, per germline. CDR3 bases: TGTGCCAGCCCTGCGCCAGGGTTTGAGCAGTACTTC. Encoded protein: CASPAPGFEQYF.

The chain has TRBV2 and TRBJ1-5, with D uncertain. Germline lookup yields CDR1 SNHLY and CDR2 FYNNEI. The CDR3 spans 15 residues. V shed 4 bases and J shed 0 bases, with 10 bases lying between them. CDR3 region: CASSGDRGSNQPQHF. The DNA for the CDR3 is TGTGCCAGCAGTGGCGACCGGGGTAGCAATCAGCCCCAGCATTTT.

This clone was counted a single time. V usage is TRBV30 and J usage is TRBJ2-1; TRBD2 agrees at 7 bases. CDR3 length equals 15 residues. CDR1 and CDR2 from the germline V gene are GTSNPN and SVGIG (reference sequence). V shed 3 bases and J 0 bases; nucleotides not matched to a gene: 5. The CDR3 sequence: CAWSRAGSSYNEQFF. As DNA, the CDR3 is TGTGCCTGGAGCCGAGCGGGGAGCTCCTACAATGAGCAGTTCTTC.

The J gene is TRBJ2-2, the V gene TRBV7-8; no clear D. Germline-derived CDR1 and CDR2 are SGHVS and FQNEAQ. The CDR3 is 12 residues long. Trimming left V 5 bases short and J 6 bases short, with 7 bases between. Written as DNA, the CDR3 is TGTGCCAGCAGCCCGGCGGCCGGGGAGCTGTTTTTT. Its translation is CASSPAAGELFF.

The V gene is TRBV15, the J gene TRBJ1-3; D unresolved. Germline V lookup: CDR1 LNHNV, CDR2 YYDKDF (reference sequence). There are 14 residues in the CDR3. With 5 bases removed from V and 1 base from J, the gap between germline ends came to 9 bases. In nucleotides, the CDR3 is TGTGCCACCAGCCGGGGAAGGTCTGGAAACACCATATATTTT. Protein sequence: CATSRGRSGNTIYF. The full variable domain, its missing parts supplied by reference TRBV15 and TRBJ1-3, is DAMVIQNPRYQVTQFGKPVTLSCSQTLNHNVMYWYQQKSSQAPKLLFHYYDKDFNNEADTPDNFQSRRPNTSFCFLDIRSPGLGDTAMYLCATSRGRSGNTIYFGEGSWLTVV.

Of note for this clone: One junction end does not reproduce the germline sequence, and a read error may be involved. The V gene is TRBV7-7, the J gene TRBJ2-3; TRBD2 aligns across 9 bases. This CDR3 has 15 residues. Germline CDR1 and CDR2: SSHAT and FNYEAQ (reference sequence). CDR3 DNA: TGTGCTAGCAGCTTAGGCGGGGGGGCCCCAGATACGCAGTATTTT. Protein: CASSLGGGAPDTQYF.

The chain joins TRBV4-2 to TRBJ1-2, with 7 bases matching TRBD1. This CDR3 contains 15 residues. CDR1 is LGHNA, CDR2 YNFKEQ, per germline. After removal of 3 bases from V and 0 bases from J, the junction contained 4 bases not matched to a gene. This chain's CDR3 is CASSQADRTNYGYTF. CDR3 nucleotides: TGTGCCAGCAGCCAGGCGGACAGGACTAACTATGGCTACACCTTC.

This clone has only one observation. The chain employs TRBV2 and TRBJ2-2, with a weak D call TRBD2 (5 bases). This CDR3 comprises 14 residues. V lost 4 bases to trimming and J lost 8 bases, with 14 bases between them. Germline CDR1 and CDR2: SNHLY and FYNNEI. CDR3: CASSVNRGRGELFF. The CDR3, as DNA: TGTGCCAGCAGTGTTAACCGGGGTCGAGGGGAGCTGTTTTTT.

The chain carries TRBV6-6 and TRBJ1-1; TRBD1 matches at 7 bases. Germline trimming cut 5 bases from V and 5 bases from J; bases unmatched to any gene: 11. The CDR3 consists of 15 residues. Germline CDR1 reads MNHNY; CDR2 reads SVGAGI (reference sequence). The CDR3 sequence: CASSPQGGRGTEAFF. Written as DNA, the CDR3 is TGTGCCAGCAGTCCCCAGGGGGGCAGGGGGACTGAAGCTTTCTTT.

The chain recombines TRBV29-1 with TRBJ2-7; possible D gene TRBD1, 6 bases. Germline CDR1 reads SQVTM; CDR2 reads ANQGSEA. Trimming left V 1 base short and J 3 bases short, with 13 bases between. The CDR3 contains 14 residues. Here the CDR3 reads CSVEVIQGSYEQYF. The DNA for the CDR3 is TGCAGCGTTGAAGTCATACAGGGAAGCTACGAGCAGTACTTC.